Listed below are T cell receptor beta chains from one sample, sequenced in a study of somatic mutations in cytotoxic T cells in rheumatoid arthritis. The method was immunoSEQ multiplex PCR; TCRdb's version includes in-frame clones alone and lacks a portion of them. The data contain 35,000 to 40,000 clones, 70% to 85% of them singletons. What was sequenced was CD8+ T cells sorted from blood. Receptors were obtained from a man in his forties in good health. Both conserved end residues are part of each CDR3. The D gene is left open where the match is weak. Some rows have no size entry. The others give once, few or many, or a class for an expanded clone.

j_call: TRBJ1-1
clone_size: NA
d_call: NA
v_call: TRBV27
cdr3_aa: CASSFGAAAEAFF
cdr3_nt: TGTGCCAGCAGTTTTGGGGCGGCCGCTGAAGCTTTCTTT

j_call: TRBJ2-1
clone_size: NA
d_call: TRBD2
v_call: TRBV28
cdr3_aa: CASSSGAGAHNEQFF
cdr3_nt: TGTGCCAGCAGTTCCGGGGCGGGAGCCCACAATGAGCAGTTCTTC

j_call: TRBJ2-7
clone_size: NA
d_call: NA
v_call: TRBV27
cdr3_aa: CASSLKVGFHEQYF
cdr3_nt: TGTGCCAGCAGTTTAAAGGTTGGTTTCCACGAGCAGTACTTC

j_call: TRBJ2-4
clone_size: NA
d_call: NA
v_call: TRBV28
cdr3_aa: CASSFRVGQNIQYF
cdr3_nt: TGTGCCAGCAGTTTTCGTGTGGGTCAGAACATTCAGTACTTC

j_call: TRBJ2-1
clone_size: once
d_call: NA
v_call: TRBV20-1
cdr3_aa: CSAIQGGEQFF
cdr3_nt: TGCAGTGCTATACAGGGGGGGGAGCAGTTCTTC

j_call: TRBJ1-2
clone_size: NA
d_call: NA
v_call: TRBV7-9
cdr3_aa: CASSLVEGVHGYTF
cdr3_nt: TGTGCCAGCAGCTTAGTGGAGGGGGTTCATGGCTACACCTTC

j_call: TRBJ2-7
clone_size: NA
d_call: TRBD2
v_call: TRBV4-1
cdr3_aa: CASSQNGLAGYEQYF
cdr3_nt: TGCGCCAGCAGCCAAAACGGACTAGCGGGTTACGAGCAGTACTTC

j_call: TRBJ2-5
clone_size: NA
d_call: NA
v_call: TRBV25-1
cdr3_aa: CASSVGPSPEQYF
cdr3_nt: TGTGCCAGCAGTGTTGGACCTTCTCCTGAGCAGTACTTC

j_call: TRBJ2-3
clone_size: few
d_call: TRBD2
v_call: TRBV27
cdr3_aa: CASSLGAGERDTQYF
cdr3_nt: TGTGCCAGCAGTTTAGGGGCGGGAGAGAGGGATACGCAGTATTTT

j_call: TRBJ1-2
clone_size: NA
d_call: NA
v_call: TRBV11-2
cdr3_aa: CASSLDRAGGYGYTF
cdr3_nt: TGTGCCAGCAGCTTAGATCGGGCAGGTGGCTATGGCTACACCTTC

j_call: TRBJ2-1
clone_size: NA
d_call: TRBD2
v_call: TRBV7-8
cdr3_aa: CASSLAGLAGSNEQFF
cdr3_nt: TGTGCCAGCAGCTTAGCCGGACTAGCGGGCTCGAATGAGCAGTTCTTC

j_call: TRBJ2-2
clone_size: NA
d_call: NA
v_call: TRBV7-9
cdr3_aa: CASGHANTGELFF
cdr3_nt: TGTGCCAGCGGACATGCGAACACCGGGGAGCTGTTTTTT

j_call: TRBJ2-7
clone_size: NA
d_call: NA
v_call: TRBV27
cdr3_aa: CASSPGSYEQYF
cdr3_nt: TGTGCCAGCAGTCCAGGGTCCTACGAGCAGTACTTC

j_call: TRBJ1-4
clone_size: NA
d_call: NA
v_call: TRBV27
cdr3_aa: CASSATTNEKLFF
cdr3_nt: TGTGCCAGCAGCGCTACAACTAATGAAAAACTGTTTTTT

j_call: TRBJ1-1
clone_size: NA
d_call: NA
v_call: TRBV9
cdr3_aa: CASSGGLTPTEAFF
cdr3_nt: TGTGCCAGCAGCGGGGGATTAACGCCCACTGAAGCTTTCTTT

j_call: TRBJ2-7
clone_size: NA
d_call: NA
v_call: TRBV27
cdr3_aa: CASSLSAVGYEQYF
cdr3_nt: TGTGCCAGCAGTTTATCGGCAGTTGGCTACGAGCAGTACTTC

j_call: TRBJ2-3
clone_size: NA
d_call: NA
v_call: TRBV4-3
cdr3_aa: CASSQEVGYTDTQYF
cdr3_nt: TGCGCCAGCAGCCAAGAAGTGGGGTACACAGATACGCAGTATTTT

j_call: TRBJ1-1
clone_size: few
d_call: NA
v_call: TRBV30
cdr3_aa: CAWCLIDRTNTEAFF
cdr3_nt: TGTGCCTGGTGTTTGATTGACCGAACGAACACTGAAGCTTTCTTT

j_call: TRBJ2-1
clone_size: NA
d_call: NA
v_call: TRBV6-5
cdr3_aa: CASSAGAYNEQFF
cdr3_nt: TGTGCCAGCAGCGCGGGCGCCTACAATGAGCAGTTCTTC

j_call: TRBJ1-3
clone_size: NA
d_call: NA
v_call: TRBV28
cdr3_aa: CASRPQGGGNTIYF
cdr3_nt: TGTGCCAGCAGACCACAGGGAGGCGGAAACACCATATATTTT

j_call: TRBJ2-7
clone_size: NA
d_call: NA
v_call: TRBV4-3
cdr3_aa: CASSQARGSYEQYF
cdr3_nt: TGCGCCAGCAGCCAAGCGCGGGGATCCTACGAGCAGTACTTC

j_call: TRBJ1-2
clone_size: NA
d_call: TRBD1
v_call: TRBV7-9
cdr3_aa: CASSSGQGFGYTF
cdr3_nt: TGTGCCAGCAGCTCCGGACAGGGGTTTGGCTACACCTTC

j_call: TRBJ2-5
clone_size: NA
d_call: NA
v_call: TRBV11-1
cdr3_aa: CASYLGTGQETQYF
cdr3_nt: TGTGCCAGTTACCTGGGCACGGGGCAAGAGACCCAGTACTTC

j_call: TRBJ1-1
clone_size: NA
d_call: NA
v_call: TRBV19
cdr3_aa: CASSIVDGRTEAFF
cdr3_nt: TGTGCCAGTAGTATAGTAGATGGCAGAACCGAAGCTTTCTTT

j_call: TRBJ2-1
clone_size: NA
d_call: NA
v_call: TRBV7-8
cdr3_aa: CASSKGGSGYNEQFF
cdr3_nt: TGTGCCAGCAGCAAGGGGGGGTCAGGTTACAATGAGCAGTTCTTC

j_call: TRBJ2-7
clone_size: NA
d_call: NA
v_call: TRBV5-8
cdr3_aa: CASSLSRDPTYEQYF
cdr3_nt: TGTGCCAGCAGCTTGAGCCGGGACCCTACCTACGAGCAGTACTTC

j_call: TRBJ1-2
clone_size: NA
d_call: NA
v_call: TRBV2
cdr3_aa: CASLPTASTYGYTF
cdr3_nt: TGTGCCAGCCTGCCGACAGCCTCAACCTATGGCTACACCTTC

j_call: TRBJ2-3
clone_size: NA
d_call: NA
v_call: TRBV18
cdr3_aa: CASSPGDTQYF
cdr3_nt: TGTGCCAGCTCACCAGGGGATACGCAGTATTTT

j_call: TRBJ2-2
clone_size: NA
d_call: NA
v_call: TRBV7-9
cdr3_aa: CASSSTGVNTGELFF
cdr3_nt: TGTGCCAGCAGCTCAACGGGGGTGAACACCGGGGAGCTGTTTTTT

j_call: TRBJ2-7
clone_size: NA
d_call: NA
v_call: TRBV28
cdr3_aa: CASRSTGTSYEQYF
cdr3_nt: TGTGCCAGCAGGTCGACGGGGACCTCCTACGAGCAGTACTTC

j_call: TRBJ2-1
clone_size: NA
d_call: NA
v_call: TRBV28
cdr3_aa: CASSLGSDNEQFF
cdr3_nt: TGTGCCAGCAGTTTAGGGAGTGACAATGAGCAGTTCTTC

j_call: TRBJ2-3
clone_size: NA
d_call: NA
v_call: TRBV27
cdr3_aa: CASRYAGRPGLTDTQYF
cdr3_nt: TGTGCCAGCAGATACGCCGGTCGGCCTGGGCTCACAGATACGCAGTATTTT

j_call: TRBJ2-5
clone_size: NA
d_call: NA
v_call: TRBV2
cdr3_aa: CASKWEEETQYF
cdr3_nt: TGTGCCAGCAAATGGGAGGAAGAGACCCAGTACTTC

j_call: TRBJ2-7
clone_size: NA
d_call: NA
v_call: TRBV11-3
cdr3_aa: CASSARLTPKGYEQYF
cdr3_nt: TGTGCCAGCAGCGCACGACTAACTCCTAAGGGTTACGAGCAGTACTTC

j_call: TRBJ2-7
clone_size: NA
d_call: NA
v_call: TRBV18
cdr3_aa: CASSPTGPGSSYEQYF
cdr3_nt: TGTGCCAGCTCACCGACGGGCCCAGGGAGCTCCTACGAGCAGTACTTC

j_call: TRBJ1-1
clone_size: few
d_call: NA
v_call: TRBV7-9
cdr3_aa: CASSFGGGNTEAFF
cdr3_nt: TGTGCCAGCAGCTTTGGGGGCGGGAACACTGAAGCTTTCTTT

j_call: TRBJ2-1
clone_size: NA
d_call: NA
v_call: TRBV7-8
cdr3_aa: CASSLAVWEREQFF
cdr3_nt: TGTGCCAGCAGCTTAGCCGTTTGGGAGAGGGAGCAGTTCTTC

j_call: TRBJ1-3
clone_size: NA
d_call: NA
v_call: TRBV27
cdr3_aa: CASSPGTGNTIYF
cdr3_nt: TGTGCCAGCAGTCCCGGGACAGGAAACACCATATATTTT

j_call: TRBJ1-2
clone_size: once
d_call: NA
v_call: TRBV28
cdr3_aa: CASSLGNGYTF
cdr3_nt: TGTGCCAGCAGTTTGGGGAATGGCTACACCTTC

j_call: TRBJ2-7
clone_size: NA
d_call: NA
v_call: TRBV9
cdr3_aa: CASSPGGTSSYEQYF
cdr3_nt: TGTGCCAGCAGCCCTGGGGGGACCAGCTCCTACGAGCAGTACTTC

j_call: TRBJ2-1
clone_size: NA
d_call: TRBD1
v_call: TRBV9
cdr3_aa: CASSVERGPSYNEQFF
cdr3_nt: TGTGCCAGCAGCGTAGAAAGGGGGCCCTCCTACAATGAGCAGTTCTTC

j_call: TRBJ2-3
clone_size: NA
d_call: NA
v_call: TRBV21-1
cdr3_aa: CASSKTGLAGGPDTQYF
cdr3_nt: TGTGCCAGCAGCAAAACGGGACTAGCGGGAGGGCCAGATACGCAGTATTTT

j_call: TRBJ1-1
clone_size: few
d_call: TRBD1
v_call: TRBV2
cdr3_aa: CATPRVDRGDGNTEAFF
cdr3_nt: TGTGCCACCCCCCGAGTGGACAGGGGCGATGGTAACACTGAAGCTTTCTTT

j_call: TRBJ2-7
clone_size: NA
d_call: TRBD2
v_call: TRBV29-1
cdr3_aa: CSVVLWSRGRASYEQYF
cdr3_nt: TGCAGCGTTGTTCTTTGGTCCCGGGGGAGGGCCTCCTACGAGCAGTACTTC

j_call: TRBJ1-4
clone_size: NA
d_call: NA
v_call: TRBV6-6
cdr3_aa: CASSYGEKLFF
cdr3_nt: TGTGCCAGCAGTTACGGGGAAAAACTGTTTTTT